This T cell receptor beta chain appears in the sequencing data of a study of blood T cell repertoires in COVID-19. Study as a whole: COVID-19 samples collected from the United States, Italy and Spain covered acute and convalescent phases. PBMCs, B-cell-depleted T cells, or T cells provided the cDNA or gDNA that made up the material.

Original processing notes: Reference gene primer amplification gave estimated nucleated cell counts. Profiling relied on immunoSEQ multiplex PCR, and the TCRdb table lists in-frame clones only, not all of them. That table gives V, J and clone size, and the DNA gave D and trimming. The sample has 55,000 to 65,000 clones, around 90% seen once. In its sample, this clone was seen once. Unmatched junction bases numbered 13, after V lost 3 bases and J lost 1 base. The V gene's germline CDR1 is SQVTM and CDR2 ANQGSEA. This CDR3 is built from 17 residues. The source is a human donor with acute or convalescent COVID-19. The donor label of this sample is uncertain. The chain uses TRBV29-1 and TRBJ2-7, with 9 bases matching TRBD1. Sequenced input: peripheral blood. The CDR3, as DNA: TGCAGCGTTGAGACATTTAGGACAGGGGCAAGGTCCTACGAGCAGTACTTC. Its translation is CSVETFRTGARSYEQYF.